The sequence of this TCR beta chain was determined in a study of shared clonotypes between healthy human individuals. Study overall: There were three CD4 naive, three CD4 memory, two CD8 naive and one CD8 memory plates per donor.

Only in-frame clones appear in the TCRdb table, and some are missing; sequencing was by immunoSEQ multiplex PCR. Of about 700,000 clones listed, about 91% were seen once; the top ten hold more than 20%. CD8 cells regarded as naive lacked CD45RO, were positively chosen for CCR7, and omitted terminally differentiated effector memory CD45RA+ cells. Germline V gene sequence: CDR1 SQVTM, CDR2 ANQGSEA. This CDR3 has 15 residues. Losses at the gene ends were 4 bases for V and 4 bases for J; bases not matched to a gene: 8. Sequencing input: naive CD8+ T cells sorted from blood. This TCR was recovered from a man aged 30-40 years in good health. The rearrangement links TRBV29-1 to TRBJ2-2; 8 bases map to TRBD1. This CDR3 is CSVAQTGVFTGELFF. The CDR3 bases are TGCAGCGTTGCCCAGACAGGGGTTTTCACCGGGGAGCTGTTTTTT.